This entry lists 5 T cell receptor beta chains sequenced from one sample in a study of graft-versus-host responses after intestinal transplantation. Here immunoSEQ multiplex PCR was the method, and the copy in TCRdb shows in-frame clones only, minus some. Among over 100,000 clones listed, around 92% were seen once. These receptors have no identified antigens. The sample here was unstimulated CD8+ T cells sorted from spleen or lymph node cells, taken before transplant. All receptors derive from a human donor who was the organ donor for an intestinal transplant.

The chain couples TRBV7-8 to TRBJ2-1; 9 bases align to TRBD1. Germline V gene data show CDR1 as SGHVS and CDR2 as FQNEAQ. This CDR3 has 14 amino acids. The V and J ends lost 4 bases and 7 bases, in that order; junction bases with no gene match: 5. CDR3 bases: TGTGCCAGCAGCTCAGGACAGGGGATAAATGAGCAGTTCTTC. This gives the protein CASSSGQGINEQFF.

The chain carries TRBV4-3 and TRBJ1-2; the D is unclear. Germline assignment: CDR1 LGHNA and CDR2 YSLEER. This CDR3 has 15 residues. Trimming shortened V by 3 bases and J by 0 bases, and 11 bases separated the two germline ends. The CDR3 nucleotides read TGCGCCAGCAGCCACAAGAGAGACGCTAACTATGGCTACACCTTC. Its protein product is CASSHKRDANYGYTF.

This clone appeared a single time. The chain links TRBV5-1 to TRBJ1-1, with TRBD1 identical over 7 bases. Looked up from germline, CDR1 is SGHRS and CDR2 is YFSETQ. The CDR3 has 13 amino acids. With 4 bases clipped from V and 7 bases from J, the junction kept 7 bases outside the gene matches. CDR3 nucleotide sequence: TGCGCCAGCAGCGCTAGACAGGGAGGTGAAGCTTTCTTT. Residues: CASSARQGGEAFF. The full variable domain, rest sourced from reference TRBV5-1 and TRBJ1-1, is KAGVTQTPRYLIKTRGQQVTLSCSPISGHRSVSWYQQTPGQGLQFLFEYFSETQRNKGNFPGRFSGRQFSNSRSEMNVSTLELGDSALYLCASSARQGGEAFFGQGTRLTVV.

This clone was seen a single time. This rearrangement joins TRBV11-2 to TRBJ2-7, with 9 bases lining up with TRBD1. From germline, CDR1 is SGHAT and CDR2 FQNNGV. The CDR3 sequence is 14 residues long. With 7 bases clipped from V and 1 base from J, the junction kept 5 bases outside the gene matches. DNA of the CDR3: TGTGCCAGCACGGGACAGGGAAGTTCCTACGAGCAGTACTTC. It encodes CASTGQGSSYEQYF.

The gene calls are TRBV4-1 and TRBJ1-2; D might be TRBD1 (5 bases). Germline CDR1 is MGHRA and CDR2 is YSYEKL. The CDR3 runs 18 residues. Trimming pared 0 bases from V and 1 base from J, leaving 18 bases between. This chain's CDR3 is CASSQDPGRDRFNYGYTF. CDR3 bases: TGCGCCAGCAGCCAAGATCCAGGTCGGGACCGCTTTAACTATGGCTACACCTTC.